The clone carrying this TCR beta chain was seen a single time. The sample comes from a study of T cells in Graves' hyperthyroidism and ophthalmopathy. Study details: Blood from the periphery was taken at initial diagnosis, before any treatment.

V was pared by 5 bases and J by 7 bases, with 18 bases between. The CDR3 loop spans 16 amino acids. Germline lookup yields CDR1 SGHVS and CDR2 FNYEAQ. Those with hyperthyroidism were 18 to 65 years old, newly diagnosed, and ill for under 2 months. Template material for amplifying TCR beta CDR3 regions consisted of RNA transcripts. Researchers ran a first-round RT-PCR on the TCR CDR3 using the HTBI primer set. Each CDR3 protein is one row after TCRdb ran MiXCR on the multiplex PCR reads. Of roughly 700,000 distinct CDR3 sequences in the sample, roughly 17% were seen once. The gene calls are TRBV7-6 and TRBJ1-6; D not resolved. Sequences were obtained from blood. The source is a man between 45 and 60 years old with Graves' hyperthyroidism. CDR3 amino acids: CASSQDRGVKNSPLHF. The CDR3 nucleotides read TGTGCCAGCAGCCAAGACCGGGGAGTGAAAAATTCACCCCTCCACTTT. Together with reference TRBV7-6 and TRBJ1-6, the CDR3 gives the full variable domain: GAGVSQSPRYKVTKRGQDVALRCDPISGHVSLYWYRQALGQGPEFLTYFNYEAQQDKSGLPNDRFSAERPEGSISTLTIQRTEQRDSAMYRCASSQDRGVKNSPLHFGNGTRLTVT.